These 17 T cell receptor beta chains share one sample of origin, sequenced in a study of molecular identifiers for immune sequencing clone quantification. TCRdb passed the PCR reads through MiXCR, listing each CDR3 protein once. The data hold tens of thousands of distinct CDR3 sequences, with less than 20% observed a single time. Specimen: naive CD8+ T cells from blood, with Jurkat cell RNA spiked in. Regarding subset: FACS-sorted CD8+CD4-CCR7+CD45RA+ naive T cells. The receptor source for this set is a human donor in good health. Some libraries in this study had Jurkat cell RNA spiked in.

The rearrangement links TRBV7-9 to TRBJ2-2; weak D call: TRBD1 (6 bases). V was pared by 5 bases and J by 5 bases, with 15 bases between. Germline loops: CDR1 SEHNR, CDR2 FQNEAQ (reference sequence). CDR3 size: 15 residues. The DNA of the CDR3 is TGTGCCAGCAGCACACAGGGAATTCGAACCGGGGAGCTGTTTTTT. This gives the protein CASSTQGIRTGELFF.

In this sample, this clonotype turned up many times. This chain uses TRBV20-1 with TRBJ2-7, with a tentative D call TRBD2 (6 bases). This CDR3 region has 15 residues. Trimming shortened V by 0 bases and J by 5 bases, and 17 bases separated the two germline ends. Germline CDR1 DFQATT, CDR2 SNEGSKA (reference sequence). The CDR3 reads CSAREPGLISHEQYF. The DNA for the CDR3 is TGCAGTGCTAGAGAGCCGGGACTTATTTCCCACGAGCAGTACTTC.

This clonotype was seen at least ten times. This CDR3 reads CSVSGTLNTEAFF. CDR3 nucleotides: TGCAGCGTTAGTGGCACATTGAACACTGAAGCTTTCTTT. The V gene is TRBV29-1, the J gene TRBJ1-1, with D uncertain. Per the germline V gene, CDR1 is SQVTM and CDR2 is ANQGSEA. Deletions cut 5 bases from V and 0 bases from J, with 10 bases between. The CDR3 totals 13 residues.

At least ten counts were recorded for this clonotype. V gene TRBV19 combines with J gene TRBJ2-5, with D tentatively TRBD2 (5 bases). V lost 2 bases and J lost 0, with 13 bases in between. The CDR3 has 16 residues. CDR1 LNHDA and CDR2 SQIVND come from the germline V gene (reference sequence). The CDR3 spells CASSIWIGENQETQYF. CDR3 in DNA: TGTGCCAGTAGTATATGGATTGGGGAGAACCAAGAGACCCAGTACTTC.

This clonotype has just one count. This could be a read error, since a much larger clone is one nucleotide away. The chain uses TRBV7-8 and TRBJ1-5, with D maybe TRBD1 (5 bases). The germline CDR1 and CDR2 sequences are SGHVS and FQNEAQ. V lost 1 base to trimming and J lost 5 bases, with 15 bases between them. This CDR3 is 16 amino acids long. The CDR3 loop reads CASSLEVGRSDQPQHF. The CDR3 coding sequence is TGTGCCAGCAGCTTAGAAGTGGGACGCAGCGATCAGCCCCAGCATTTT.

There are many counts of this clonotype. The chain combines TRBV9 with TRBJ2-2; D is unclear. In germline, CDR1 is SGDLS, CDR2 YYNGEE. The CDR3 is 13 residues long. The germline V and J ends were trimmed by 4 bases and 2 bases, with 6 bases remaining between them. The CDR3 is CASSPTNTGELFF. CDR3 nucleotide sequence: TGTGCCAGCAGCCCCACTAACACCGGGGAGCTGTTTTTT.

The chain couples TRBV12-3 or TRBV12-4 to TRBJ2-7, with 8 bases aligning to TRBD2. V was clipped by 5 bases and J by 1 base; unmatched bases: 4. The CDR3 covers 14 residues. CDR3 nucleotide sequence: TGTGCCAGCAGTCCAGGGACTAGTTCCTACGAGCAGTACTTC. It encodes CASSPGTSSYEQYF.

Ten or more counts support this clonotype. The chain couples TRBV6-2 or TRBV6-3 to TRBJ2-1; D call uncertain. Germline values: CDR1 MNHEY, CDR2 SVGEGT. CDR3 length equals 19 residues. V lost 7 bases and J 0 bases, leaving 25 bases between the germline ends. DNA of the CDR3: TGTGCCAGCAATTCAGGAGCTCGCGGACCTGAAAGCTCCTACAATGAGCAGTTCTTC. Its translation is CASNSGARGPESSYNEQFF.

This clonotype was found many times. V and J are TRBV29-1 and TRBJ2-7; the match to TRBD1 covers 7 bases. With 0 bases clipped from V and 4 bases from J, the junction kept 15 bases outside the gene matches. The CDR3 spans 17 residues. CDR1 SQVTM and CDR2 ANQGSEA come from the germline V gene. This chain's CDR3 is CSVEDRRRTGGVYEQYF. As DNA, the CDR3 is TGCAGCGTTGAAGATCGACGGCGGACAGGCGGAGTTTACGAGCAGTACTTC.

Remarks on this clonotype: One base away lies a much larger clone, so this may be a sequencing read error. V usage is TRBV27 and J usage is TRBJ2-7; TRBD1 matches 7 bases. This CDR3 is 15 amino acids long. From germline, CDR1 is MNHEY and CDR2 SMNVEV (reference sequence). The junction had 14 bases not matched to a gene; V was cut back by 7 bases and J by 5 bases. CDR3 in amino acids: CASTPKAGGRDEQYF. The CDR3 DNA reads as TGTGCCAGCACCCCGAAGGCAGGGGGAAGGGACGAGCAGTACTTC.

The sample holds many counts of this clonotype. An end of the junction does not agree with germline; a read error may underlie this. The chain recombines TRBV7-9 with TRBJ1-1; TRBD1 is a possible D gene (6 bases). CDR1 SEHNR and CDR2 FQNEAQ come from the germline V gene (reference sequence). This CDR3 is 14 amino acids long. Here the CDR3 DNA reads TGTGCCAGCACCTTAGGGGGGGGGAACACTGAAGCTTTCTTT. This codes for CASTLGGGNTEAFF.

Ten or more counts support this clonotype. The rearrangement joins TRBV28 to TRBJ2-3, with 8 bases fitting TRBD1. CDR3 length: 15 amino acids. The ends lost 5 bases at V and 14 bases at J; junction bases unmatched: 18. Germline V gene lookup returns CDR1 MDHEN and CDR2 SYDVKM. The CDR3 loop reads CASSPHEGQEPLLYF. The CDR3 DNA is TGTGCCAGCAGTCCGCATGAGGGACAGGAACCACTTCTGTATTTT.

For this clonotype: With a much larger clone just one base away, this may be a read error. The conserved final phenylalanine or tryptophan is absent from the CDR3, which likely points to a read error. The rearrangement joins TRBV7-8 to TRBJ1-4, with D possibly being TRBD1 (6 bases). Trimming pared 1 base from V and 4 bases from J, leaving 13 bases between. There are 16 residues in the CDR3. Germline V gene sequence: CDR1 SGHVS, CDR2 FQNEAQ. CDR3 in DNA: TGTGCCAGCAGCTTAGTAGGGGGGCGAATTAATGAAAAACTGTTTATT. It encodes CASSLVGGRINEKLFI.

Regarding this clonotype: A clone one base away is much larger, so this may be a read error. This rearrangement joins TRBV27 to TRBJ2-7, with D possibly matching TRBD1 (5 bases). V was pared by 5 bases and J by 3 bases, with 20 bases between. Germline lookup yields CDR1 MNHEY and CDR2 SMNVEV (reference sequence). This CDR3 has 16 amino acids. DNA of the CDR3: TGTGCCAGCAGTCCAGGCTGGGGCAACCAATACTACGAGCAGTACTTC. Protein: CASSPGWGNQYYEQYF.

The sample holds many counts of this clonotype. The DNA for the CDR3 is TGCAGCGCCTCGTCCGGGACAGGCTACGAGCAGTACTTC. Its translation is CSASSGTGYEQYF. The chain couples TRBV29-1 to TRBJ2-7; 8 bases are a match to TRBD1. Germline CDR1 and CDR2: SQVTM and ANQGSEA. The CDR3 is 13 amino acids. V gave up 7 bases and J gave up 3 bases; unmatched junction bases: 8.

Regarding this clonotype: A much larger clone is a single base away; this may be a read error. J is TRBJ1-1 and V is TRBV27; tentative D call: TRBD1 (5 bases). Germline CDR1 is MNHEY and CDR2 is SMNVEV (reference sequence). The CDR3 runs 15 residues. CDR3 sequence (DNA): TGTGCCCGCAGTTCGTGGGGGATTACGAACACTGAAGCTTTCTTT. This encodes CARSSWGITNTEAFF.

This clonotype was picked up many times. V usage is TRBV2 and J usage is TRBJ2-3, with unresolved D. V was pared by 3 bases and J by 4 bases, with 11 bases between. Germline CDR1 SNHLY, CDR2 FYNNEI. The CDR3 has 14 residues. CDR3 residues: CASSDPSAPDTQYF. The DNA of the CDR3 is TGTGCCAGCAGTGATCCCTCGGCCCCAGATACGCAGTATTTT.